The T cell receptor (beta chain) described here comes from a study of T cell repertoires in cytomegalovirus infection. MiXCR, run by TCRdb on the reads, gives a single entry per CDR3 protein. The top ten clones hold approximately 4.5% of a sample with over 300,000 distinct CDR3 sequences, 9% to 9.5% of them seen once. The V end was cut by 3 bases, the J end by 3 bases, with 11 bases between. Germline assignment: CDR1 LNHDA and CDR2 SQIVND (reference sequence). This CDR3 comprises 15 residues. Sequencing was done on a sample of PBMCs. The rearrangement uses TRBV19 and TRBJ2-2; TRBD2 is a possible D gene (6 bases). This sequence was found in a human donor in good health (CMV status not recorded). Some clones in this sample may be carry-over from other donors' samples. CDR3 nucleotide sequence: TGTGCCAGTAGTATCCGGGGGAGAGACACCGGGGAGCTGTTTTTT. Its protein is CASSIRGRDTGELFF.